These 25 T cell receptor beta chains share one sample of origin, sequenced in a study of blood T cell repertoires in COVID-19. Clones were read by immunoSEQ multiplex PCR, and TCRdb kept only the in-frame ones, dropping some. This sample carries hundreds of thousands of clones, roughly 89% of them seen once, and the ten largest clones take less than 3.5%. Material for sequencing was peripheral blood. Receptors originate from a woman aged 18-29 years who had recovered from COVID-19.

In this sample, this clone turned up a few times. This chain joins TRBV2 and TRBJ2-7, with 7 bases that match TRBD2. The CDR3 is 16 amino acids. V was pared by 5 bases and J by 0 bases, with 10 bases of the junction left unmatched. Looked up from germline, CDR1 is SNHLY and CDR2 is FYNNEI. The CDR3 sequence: CASSSPALADSYEQYV. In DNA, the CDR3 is TGTGCCAGCAGTTCCCCGGCTCTAGCGGACTCCTACGAGCAGTACGTC.

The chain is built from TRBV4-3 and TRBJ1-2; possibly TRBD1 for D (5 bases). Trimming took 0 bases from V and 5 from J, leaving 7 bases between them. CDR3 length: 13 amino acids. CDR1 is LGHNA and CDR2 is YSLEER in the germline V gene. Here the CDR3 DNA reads TGCGCCAGCAGCCAAGAGGGGGGTTATGGCTACACCTTC. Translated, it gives CASSQEGGYGYTF.

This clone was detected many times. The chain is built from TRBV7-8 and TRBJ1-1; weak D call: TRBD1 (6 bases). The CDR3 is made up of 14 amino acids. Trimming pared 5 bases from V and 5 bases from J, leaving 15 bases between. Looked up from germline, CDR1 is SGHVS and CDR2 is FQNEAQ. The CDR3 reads CASSPQTGTTEAFF. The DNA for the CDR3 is TGTGCCAGCAGCCCGCAGACAGGTACTACTGAAGCTTTCTTT.

DNA for the CDR3: TGTGCCAGCAGCTTAGACGAGGGCCTCTCTGGAAACACCATATATTTT. The encoded protein is CASSLDEGLSGNTIYF. The rearrangement joins TRBV11-2 to TRBJ1-3; D is ambiguous. Germline assignment: CDR1 SGHAT and CDR2 FQNNGV. The CDR3 runs 16 residues. Trimming stripped 0 bases from V and 0 bases from J, with 9 bases between.

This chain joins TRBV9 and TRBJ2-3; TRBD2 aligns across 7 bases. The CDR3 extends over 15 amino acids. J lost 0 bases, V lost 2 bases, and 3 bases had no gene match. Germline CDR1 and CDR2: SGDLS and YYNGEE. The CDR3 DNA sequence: TGTGCCAGCAGCGTGAGCGGGGCAAGCACAGATACGCAGTATTTT. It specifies CASSVSGASTDTQYF.

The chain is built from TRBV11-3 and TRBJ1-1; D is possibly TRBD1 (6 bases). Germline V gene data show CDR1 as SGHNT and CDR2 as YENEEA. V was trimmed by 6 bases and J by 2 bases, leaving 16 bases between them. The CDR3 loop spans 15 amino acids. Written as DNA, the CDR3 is TGTGCCAGCAGACTGACGGCCGGGACAAACACTGAAGCTTTCTTT. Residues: CASRLTAGTNTEAFF.

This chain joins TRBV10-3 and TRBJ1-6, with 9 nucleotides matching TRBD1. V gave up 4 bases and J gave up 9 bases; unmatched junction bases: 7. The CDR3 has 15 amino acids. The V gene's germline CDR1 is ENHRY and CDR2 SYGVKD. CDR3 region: CAISAPGQGGSPLHF. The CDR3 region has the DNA TGTGCCATCAGTGCACCGGGACAGGGAGGTTCACCCCTCCACTTT.

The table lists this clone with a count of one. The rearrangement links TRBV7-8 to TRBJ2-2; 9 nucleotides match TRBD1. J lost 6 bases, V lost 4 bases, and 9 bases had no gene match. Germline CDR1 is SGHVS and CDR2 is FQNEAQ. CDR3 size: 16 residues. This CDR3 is CASSSPGQGSSGELFF. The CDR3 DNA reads TGTGCCAGCAGCTCCCCGGGACAGGGATCGTCCGGGGAGCTGTTTTTT.

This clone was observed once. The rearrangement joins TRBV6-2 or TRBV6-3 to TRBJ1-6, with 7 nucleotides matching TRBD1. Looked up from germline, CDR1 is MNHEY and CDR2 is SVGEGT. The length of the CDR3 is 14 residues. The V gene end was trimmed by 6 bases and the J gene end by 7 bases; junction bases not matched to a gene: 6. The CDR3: CASSRQGPNSPLHF. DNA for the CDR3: TGTGCCAGCAGCAGACAGGGTCCCAATTCACCCCTCCACTTT.

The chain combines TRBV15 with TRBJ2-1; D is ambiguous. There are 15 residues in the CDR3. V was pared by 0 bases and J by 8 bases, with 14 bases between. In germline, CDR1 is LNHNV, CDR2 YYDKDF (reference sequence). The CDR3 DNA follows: TGTGCCACCAGCAGAGATCTTCACTATATTTATGAGCAGTTCTTC. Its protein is CATSRDLHYIYEQFF.

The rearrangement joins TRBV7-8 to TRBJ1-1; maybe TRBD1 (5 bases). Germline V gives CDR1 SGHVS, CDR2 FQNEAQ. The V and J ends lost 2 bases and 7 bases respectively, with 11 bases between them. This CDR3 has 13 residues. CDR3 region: CASSLRQGFEAFF. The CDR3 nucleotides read TGTGCCAGCAGCTTAAGGCAGGGCTTTGAAGCTTTCTTT.

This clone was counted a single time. The CDR3 loop is CASSSTGGGTEAFF. As DNA, the CDR3 is TGTGCCAGTAGCTCGACAGGGGGCGGCACTGAAGCTTTCTTT. The V gene is TRBV19, the J gene TRBJ1-1, with 10 nucleotides matching TRBD1. V lost 6 bases to trimming and J lost 4 bases; unmatched junction nucleotides: 5. Germline V lookup: CDR1 LNHDA, CDR2 SQIVND (reference sequence). The CDR3 contains 14 residues.

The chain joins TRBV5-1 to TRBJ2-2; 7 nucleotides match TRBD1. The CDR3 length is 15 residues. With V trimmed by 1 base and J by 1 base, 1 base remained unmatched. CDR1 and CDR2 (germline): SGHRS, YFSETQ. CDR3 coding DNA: TGCGCCAGCAGCTTGAGGACAGGGAACACCGGGGAGCTGTTTTTT. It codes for CASSLRTGNTGELFF.

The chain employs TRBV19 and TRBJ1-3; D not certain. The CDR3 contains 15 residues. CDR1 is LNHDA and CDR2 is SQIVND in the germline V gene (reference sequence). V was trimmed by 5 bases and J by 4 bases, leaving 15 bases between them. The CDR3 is CASSPKPATGNTIYF. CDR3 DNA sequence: TGTGCCAGTAGTCCTAAGCCGGCGACAGGAAACACCATATATTTT. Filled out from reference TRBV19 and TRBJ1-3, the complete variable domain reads DGGITQSPKYLFRKEGQNVTLSCEQNLNHDAMYWYRQDPGQGLRLIYYSQIVNDFQKGDIAEGYSVSREKKESFPLTVTSAQKNPTAFYLCASSPKPATGNTIYFGEGSWLTVV.

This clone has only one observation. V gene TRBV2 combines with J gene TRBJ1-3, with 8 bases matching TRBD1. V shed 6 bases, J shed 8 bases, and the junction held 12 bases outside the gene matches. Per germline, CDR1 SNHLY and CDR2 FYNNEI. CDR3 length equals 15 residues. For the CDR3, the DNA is TGTGCCAGCAGCGAGATCGGGACAGGTAAAGACACCATATATTTT. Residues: CASSEIGTGKDTIYF.

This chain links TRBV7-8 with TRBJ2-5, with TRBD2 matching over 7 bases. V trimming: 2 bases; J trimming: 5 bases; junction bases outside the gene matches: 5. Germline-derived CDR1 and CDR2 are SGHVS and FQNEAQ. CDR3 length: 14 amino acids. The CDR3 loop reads CASSLLRDYETQYF. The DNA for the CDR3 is TGTGCCAGCAGCTTACTCCGGGACTACGAGACCCAGTACTTC.

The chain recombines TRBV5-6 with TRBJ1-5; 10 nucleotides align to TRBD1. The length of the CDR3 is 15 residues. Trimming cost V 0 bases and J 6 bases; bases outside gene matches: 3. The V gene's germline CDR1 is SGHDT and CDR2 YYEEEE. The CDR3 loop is CASSLGQGAVQPQHF. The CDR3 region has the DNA TGTGCCAGCAGCTTGGGACAGGGGGCTGTTCAGCCCCAGCATTTT.

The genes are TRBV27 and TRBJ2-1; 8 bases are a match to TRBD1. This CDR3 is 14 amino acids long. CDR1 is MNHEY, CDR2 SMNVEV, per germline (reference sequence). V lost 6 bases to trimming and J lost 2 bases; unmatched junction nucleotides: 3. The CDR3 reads CASSGTGPYNEQFF. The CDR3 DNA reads TGTGCCAGCAGCGGGACAGGCCCCTACAATGAGCAGTTCTTC.

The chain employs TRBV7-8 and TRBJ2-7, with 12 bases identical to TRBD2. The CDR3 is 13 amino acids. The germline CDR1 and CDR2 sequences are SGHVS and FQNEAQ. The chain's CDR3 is CASSLAGGREQYV. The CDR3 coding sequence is TGTGCCAGCAGCCTAGCGGGAGGGAGGGAGCAGTACGTC.

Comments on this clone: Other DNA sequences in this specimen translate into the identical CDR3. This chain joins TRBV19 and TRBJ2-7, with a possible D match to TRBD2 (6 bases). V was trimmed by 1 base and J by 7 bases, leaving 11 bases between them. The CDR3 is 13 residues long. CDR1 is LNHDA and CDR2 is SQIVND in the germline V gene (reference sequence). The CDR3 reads CASSIGAGGEQYV. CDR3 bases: TGTGCCAGTAGTATAGGTGCAGGAGGGGAGCAGTACGTC.

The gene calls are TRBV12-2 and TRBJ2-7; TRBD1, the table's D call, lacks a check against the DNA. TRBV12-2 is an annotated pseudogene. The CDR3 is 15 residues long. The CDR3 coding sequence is TGTGCAAGTCGCTCGATGACACCGGCACGCTACGAGCAGTACGTC. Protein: CASRSMTPARYEQYV.

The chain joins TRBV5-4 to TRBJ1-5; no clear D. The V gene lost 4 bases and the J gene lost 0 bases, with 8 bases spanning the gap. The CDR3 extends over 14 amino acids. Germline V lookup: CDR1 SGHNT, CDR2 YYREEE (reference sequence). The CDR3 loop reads CASSRADSNQPQHF. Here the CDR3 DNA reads TGTGCCAGCAGCCGCGCGGATAGCAATCAGCCCCAGCATTTT.

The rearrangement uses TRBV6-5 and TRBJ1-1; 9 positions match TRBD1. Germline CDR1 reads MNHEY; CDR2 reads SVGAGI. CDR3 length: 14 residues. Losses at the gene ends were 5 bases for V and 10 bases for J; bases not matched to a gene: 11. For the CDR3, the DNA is TGTGCCAGCAGTCGGGGACAGGGCAGGGGAGGAGCTTTCTTT. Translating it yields CASSRGQGRGGAFF.

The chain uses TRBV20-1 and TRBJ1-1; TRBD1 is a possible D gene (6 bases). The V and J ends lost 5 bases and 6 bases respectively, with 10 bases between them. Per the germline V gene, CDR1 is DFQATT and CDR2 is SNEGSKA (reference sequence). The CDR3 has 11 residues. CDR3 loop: CSAGQPPEAFF. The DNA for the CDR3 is TGCAGTGCTGGACAGCCTCCTGAAGCTTTCTTT.

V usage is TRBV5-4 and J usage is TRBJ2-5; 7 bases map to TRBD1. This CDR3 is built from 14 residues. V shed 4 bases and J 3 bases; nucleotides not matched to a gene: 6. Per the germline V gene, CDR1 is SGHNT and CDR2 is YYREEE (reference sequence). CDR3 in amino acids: CASSPGQREETQYF. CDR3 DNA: TGTGCCAGCAGCCCGGGACAGCGAGAAGAGACCCAGTACTTC.